This passage covers 18 T cell receptor beta chains from one sample sequenced in a study of T-cell memory formation after mild COVID-19. Each CDR3 protein gets one entry after TCRdb re-called the 5' RACE reads with MiXCR. The table records about 90,000 distinct CDR3 sequences, about 13% of them present only once. The sample was PBMCs or a T cell subset sorted from them (not recorded which). Receptor source: an adult woman who had mild COVID-19 (a few samples of this study predate the infection). Cell type and time point are not known.

This clonotype occurred a few times. The chain employs TRBV29-1 and TRBJ2-5, with 7 bases that match TRBD2. The V gene's germline CDR1 is SQVTM and CDR2 ANQGSEA. The CDR3 is 15 amino acids. The ends lost 6 bases at V and 5 bases at J; junction bases unmatched: 15. The DNA for the CDR3 is TGCAGCGTGCTACTTCAAGCGGGACTGTGGGAGACCCAGTACTTC. Translating it yields CSVLLQAGLWETQYF. Full variable domain (missing parts from reference TRBV29-1 and TRBJ2-5): SAVISQKPSRDICQRGTSLTIQCQVDSQVTMMFWYRQQPGQSLTLIATANQGSEATYESGFVIDKFPISRPNLTFSTLTVSNMSPEDSSIYLCSVLLQAGLWETQYFGPGTRLLVL.

This clonotype was seen a handful of times. The V gene is TRBV29-1, the J gene TRBJ2-3, with D perhaps being TRBD1 or TRBD2 (5 bases each). The CDR3 sequence is 14 residues long. Trimming took off 0 bases at V and 3 bases at J, with 10 bases between the two ends. Looked up from germline, CDR1 is SQVTM and CDR2 is ANQGSEA. The CDR3 reads CSVEDYGTTDTQYF. The DNA for the CDR3 is TGCAGCGTTGAAGATTACGGGACGACAGATACGCAGTATTTT.

This clonotype has more than one count but fewer than ten. The rearrangement links TRBV12-3 or TRBV12-4 to TRBJ2-7; 8 bases are a match to TRBD2. V shed 1 base and J 4 bases; nucleotides not matched to a gene: 6. CDR3 length: 15 amino acids. The CDR3 DNA is TGTGCCAGCAGTTTAGGAGCGGGAGAAAGGTACGAGCAGTACTTC. It encodes CASSLGAGERYEQYF.

J is TRBJ2-1 and V is TRBV30, with TRBD1 as a possible D gene (5 bases). The CDR3 sequence is 12 residues long. The V gene's germline CDR1 is GTSNPN and CDR2 SVGIG (reference sequence). Trimming took off 8 bases at V and 7 bases at J, with 15 bases between the two ends. This CDR3 reads CAGRVMGNEQFF. The CDR3 DNA is TGTGCCGGCAGGGTTATGGGAAATGAGCAGTTCTTC.

CDR3 in DNA: TGCGCCAGCAGCTTGGCCTGGACAGGGAATGCCAACTATGGCTACACCTTC. This gives the protein CASSLAWTGNANYGYTF. The chain is built from TRBV5-1 and TRBJ1-2; 8 nucleotides line up with TRBD1. Germline V lookup: CDR1 SGHRS, CDR2 YFSETQ. The CDR3 is 17 residues long. Trimming at V came to 0 bases and at J to 2 bases, leaving 9 bases not matched to a gene.

The rearrangement joins TRBV4-3 to TRBJ2-7; possibly TRBD2 for D (5 bases). Trimming stripped 0 bases from V and 0 bases from J, with 12 bases between. CDR3 length equals 16 residues. The germline V gene encodes CDR1 LGHNA and CDR2 YSLEER. CDR3: CASSQELFSDSYEQYF. CDR3 nucleotide sequence: TGCGCCAGCAGCCAAGAATTATTTAGCGACTCCTACGAGCAGTACTTC.

This clonotype was found a few times. The rearrangement links TRBV29-1 to TRBJ1-1; D unresolved. Germline V gene data show CDR1 as SQVTM and CDR2 as ANQGSEA. This CDR3 has 16 amino acids. Trimming removed 0 bases from V and 0 bases from J, with 14 bases in between. CDR3 in amino acids: CSVEDPVRRMNTEAFF. The CDR3 DNA follows: TGCAGCGTTGAAGACCCGGTCCGGCGCATGAACACTGAAGCTTTCTTT.

This clonotype was seen more than once but under ten times. The chain employs TRBV6-5 and TRBJ2-1; the D is unclear. Germline V gene lookup returns CDR1 MNHEY and CDR2 SVGAGI. Trimming removed 1 base from V and 1 base from J, with 8 bases in between. CDR3 length equals 15 residues. The DNA for the CDR3 is TGTGCCAGCAGTTACTGGGAAAGTTCCTACAATGAGCAGTTCTTC. Its translation is CASSYWESSYNEQFF.

Ten or more counts support this clonotype. The chain combines TRBV6-6 with TRBJ1-1; D may be TRBD1 (5 bases). The CDR3 is 13 amino acids. Germline V gene data show CDR1 as MNHNY and CDR2 as SVGAGI (reference sequence). The V end was cut by 6 bases, the J end by 1 base, with 9 bases between. The CDR3 DNA is TGTGCCAGCAGCGACGGACAGAACACTGAAGCTTTCTTT. Amino acid sequence: CASSDGQNTEAFF.

This clonotype was picked up a small number of times. A read error may produce the germline difference seen at one junction end. The genes are TRBV7-9 and TRBJ2-7; no clear D gene. The CDR3 is made up of 16 amino acids. Germline values: CDR1 SEHNR, CDR2 FQNEAQ (reference sequence). CDR3 sequence (DNA): TGTGCCAGCAGCTTAGTGGCAGGCCTTCCCTCCGACGAGCAGTACTTC. Its protein product is CASSLVAGLPSDEQYF.

The gene calls are TRBV10-3 and TRBJ2-1; TRBD2 aligns across 13 bases. The CDR3 has 15 amino acids. Germline CDR1 reads ENHRY; CDR2 reads SYGVKD. With 10 bases clipped from V and 8 bases from J, the junction kept 11 bases outside the gene matches. This chain's CDR3 is CATWTSGSTSDEQFF. CDR3 in DNA: TGTGCCACCTGGACTAGCGGGAGCACGAGCGATGAGCAGTTCTTC.

V and J are TRBV9 and TRBJ2-7; a possible D gene is TRBD1 (5 bases). Germline-derived CDR1 and CDR2 are SGDLS and YYNGEE. CDR3 length: 13 residues. V was clipped by 0 bases and J by 5 bases, with 9 bases between them. CDR3 nucleotides: TGTGCCAGCAGCGTAGGCAGGGCCCACGAGCAGTACTTC. As protein: CASSVGRAHEQYF.

This chain joins TRBV4-1 and TRBJ1-4; no definite D call. Germline lookup yields CDR1 MGHRA and CDR2 YSYEKL. V was pared by 1 base and J by 2 bases, with 2 bases between. The CDR3 is 13 residues long. DNA for the CDR3: TGCGCCAGCAGCCAAGGGACTAATGAAAAACTGTTTTTT. Translated: CASSQGTNEKLFF.

V usage is TRBV29-1 and J usage is TRBJ2-1, with 7 bases fitting TRBD2. The germline gives CDR1 SQVTM, CDR2 ANQGSEA. The CDR3 is 14 residues long. The J segment lost 6 bases and the V segment lost 4 bases, leaving 9 bases of the junction unmatched. Here the CDR3 reads CSVVGLAVGNEQFF. The CDR3 DNA is TGCAGCGTTGTAGGGCTAGCGGTCGGCAATGAGCAGTTCTTC.

V usage is TRBV15 and J usage is TRBJ2-2, with TRBD2 matching 7 bases. V lost 4 bases, J lost 3 bases, and 5 bases stayed unmatched. Germline assignment: CDR1 LNHNV and CDR2 YYDKDF (reference sequence). This CDR3 region has 15 residues. CDR3 DNA sequence: TGTGCCACCAGCATCGGGAGGATGGACACCGGGGAGCTGTTTTTT. This sequence encodes CATSIGRMDTGELFF.

This chain joins TRBV12-3 or TRBV12-4 and TRBJ2-5; D is perhaps TRBD2 (6 bases). V lost 7 bases to trimming and J lost 1 base, with 16 bases between them. CDR3 length: 15 amino acids. The DNA of the CDR3 is TGTGCCAGCACCGGCCCCGGCGGGGTCCAAGAGACCCAGTACTTC. Translating gives CASTGPGGVQETQYF.

In its sample, this clonotype was seen a few times. The chain uses TRBV5-1 and TRBJ2-1; D is tentatively TRBD1 or TRBD2 (5 bases each). V was shortened by 1 base and J by 0 bases, with 14 bases between the two germline ends. This CDR3 region has 17 residues. Germline V gives CDR1 SGHRS, CDR2 YFSETQ. CDR3 in amino acids: CASSLIGDGSSYNEQFF. The CDR3 DNA reads TGCGCCAGCAGCTTGATAGGGGACGGAAGCTCCTACAATGAGCAGTTCTTC.

Turning to this clonotype: The junction departs from the called germline gene at one end, perhaps through a read error. The rearrangement links TRBV2 to TRBJ2-2; D not certain. This CDR3 contains 13 residues. Germline V gene lookup returns CDR1 SNHLY and CDR2 FYNNEI. CDR3 in DNA: TGTGCCAGCAGTGTTACGAACACCTGGGAGCTGTTTTTT. Amino acid sequence: CASSVTNTWELFF.